Sequencing of this T cell receptor beta chain was carried out in a study of T cells expressing NK-cell markers. The CDR3 contains 15 residues. From germline, CDR1 is SEHNR and CDR2 FQNEAQ (reference sequence). TCRdb re-called the 5' RACE reads, yielding one record per CDR3 amino acid sequence without DNA. The table for this sample gives 200,000 to 300,000 distinct CDR3 sequences. The V gene is TRBV7-9, the J gene TRBJ2-7; TCRdb returns TRBD1, unconfirmable since there is no DNA. Sequenced material: blood T cells: a sorted CD56 or NKG2C T cell subset, CD4+ or CD8+ T cells, or bulk PBMC T cells (not recorded which). The receptor's source is a woman between 18 and 70 years old in good health. The CDR3 region is CASSPGTAPGNEQYF.